The 24 T cell receptor beta chains below come from one sample, sequenced in a study of shared clonotypes between healthy human individuals. TCRdb keeps only in-frame clones here, not all; method: immunoSEQ multiplex PCR. Seen here are about 2.3 million clones, 85% to 95% observed once, and the top ten hold more than 0.35%. The specimen sequenced was naive CD4+ T cells from PBMCs. As for subset: CD45RA+ positively selected. These receptors were taken from a man aged 18 to 29 in good health. Some clones in this sample may be carry-over from other donors' samples.

The chain combines TRBV6-1 with TRBJ2-1; D gene uncertain. V was pared by 8 bases and J by 2 bases, with 7 bases between. From germline, CDR1 is MNHNS and CDR2 SASEGT. The CDR3 has 12 residues. CDR3: CASRTTYNEQFF. DNA of the CDR3: TGTGCCAGCCGGACGACCTACAATGAGCAGTTCTTC.

The V and J genes are TRBV4-2 and TRBJ2-2; 7 positions agree with TRBD2. V trimming: 0 bases; J trimming: 4 bases; junction bases outside the gene matches: 8. The CDR3 length is 17 residues. Germline V gene data show CDR1 as LGHNA and CDR2 as YNFKEQ. The CDR3 sequence is CASSQEVGGLGTGELFF. CDR3 DNA sequence: TGTGCCAGCAGCCAAGAGGTGGGAGGGCTGGGCACCGGGGAGCTGTTTTTT.

V is TRBV27 and J is TRBJ1-5; a weak D match, TRBD1 (6 bases). CDR3 length: 16 amino acids. Germline V gene data show CDR1 as MNHEY and CDR2 as SMNVEV (reference sequence). Trimming stripped 4 bases from V and 4 bases from J, with 17 bases between. The CDR3 DNA follows: TGTGCCAGCAGTTCCTCTCGCGGGGGCTGGAATCAGCCCCAGCATTTT. Amino acids: CASSSSRGGWNQPQHF.

V usage is TRBV6-5 and J usage is TRBJ1-1; no reliable D call. V shed 0 bases and J shed 4 bases, with 6 bases lying between them. This CDR3 is built from 13 residues. Germline V gene lookup returns CDR1 MNHEY and CDR2 SVGAGI. CDR3 residues: CASSYSIFTEAFF. CDR3 bases: TGTGCCAGCAGTTACTCGATCTTCACTGAAGCTTTCTTT.

The rearrangement uses TRBV6-5 and TRBJ1-3; D gene uncertain. Trimming removed 6 bases at V and 8 bases at J, with 14 bases between. The CDR3 covers 13 residues. Looked up from germline, CDR1 is MNHEY and CDR2 is SVGAGI. The CDR3 region has the DNA TGTGCCAGCAGGTTAGGTCGTGGCGACACCATATATTTT. Translation gives CASRLGRGDTIYF.

V is TRBV6-1 and J is TRBJ1-1; no reliable D call. Trimming left V 7 bases short and J 9 bases short, with 15 bases between. In germline, CDR1 is MNHNS, CDR2 SASEGT. There are 12 residues in the CDR3. The CDR3 nucleotides read TGTGCCAGCATATTTACACAGCAAAAAGCTTTCTTT. It is translated as CASIFTQQKAFF.

J is TRBJ2-1 and V is TRBV25-1; D is undetermined. CDR1 and CDR2 from the germline V gene are MGHDK and SYGVNS. This CDR3 contains 10 residues. Trimming stripped 4 bases from V and 6 bases from J, with 1 base between. CDR3 residues: CASSGNEQFF. The CDR3 bases are TGTGCCAGCAGTGGCAATGAGCAGTTCTTC. The full variable domain, its missing parts supplied by reference TRBV25-1 and TRBJ2-1, is EADIYQTPRYLVIGTGKKITLECSQTMGHDKMYWYQQDPGMELHLIHYSYGVNSTEKGDLSSESTVSRIRTEHFPLTLESARPSHTSQYLCASSGNEQFFGPGTRLTVL.

J is TRBJ2-1 and V is TRBV5-4, with TRBD2 matching over 8 bases. Looked up from germline, CDR1 is SGHNT and CDR2 is YYREEE (reference sequence). The CDR3 extends over 16 amino acids. With 4 bases clipped from V and 7 bases from J, the junction kept 13 bases outside the gene matches. In DNA, the CDR3 is TGTGCCAGCAGCCAACTACTCTCGGGAGGGGTTAATGAGCAGTTCTTC. Translating gives CASSQLLSGGVNEQFF.

J is TRBJ2-7 and V is TRBV21-1; TRBD2 is the table's D call and was not checked against the DNA. TRBV21-1 is reported as a pseudogene. CDR3 length: 17 amino acids. The CDR3 loop reads CASSKVAGLAGNYEQYF. The CDR3 region has the DNA TGTGCCAGCAGCAAAGTGGCTGGACTAGCGGGGAACTACGAGCAGTACTTC.

The chain employs TRBV28 and TRBJ2-7; 8 bases are a match to TRBD2. J gave up 7 bases and V 5 bases, and 7 bases lay outside the gene matches. The CDR3 has 13 amino acids. Looked up from germline, CDR1 is MDHEN and CDR2 is SYDVKM. The CDR3 sequence: CASSPGGSGEQYF. DNA of the CDR3: TGTGCCAGCAGTCCGGGGGGGTCCGGGGAGCAGTACTTC. Variable domain in full (rest from reference TRBV28 and TRBJ2-7): DVKVTQSSRYLVKRTGEKVFLECVQDMDHENMFWYRQDPGLGLRLIYFSYDVKMKEKGDIPEGYSVSREKKERFSLILESASTNQTSMYLCASSPGGSGEQYFGPGTRLTVT.

This chain joins TRBV5-1 and TRBJ1-1, with 8 bases matching TRBD1. J lost 0 bases, V lost 2 bases, and 12 bases had no gene match. Germline CDR1 and CDR2: SGHRS and YFSETQ. The CDR3 has 18 amino acids. The CDR3 coding sequence is TGCGCCAGCAGCTTTTTCGCAGGGGGCTATGGTGTGAACACTGAAGCTTTCTTT. Protein sequence: CASSFFAGGYGVNTEAFF.

The chain has TRBV18 and TRBJ2-7, with D tentatively TRBD1 or TRBD2 (7 bases each). The CDR3 is 16 amino acids. The germline V gene has CDR1 KGHSH and CDR2 LQKENI. Trimming stripped 2 bases from V and 2 bases from J, with 16 bases between. CDR3 sequence: CASSPFQSGTAYEQYF. CDR3 bases: TGTGCCAGCTCACCATTCCAGAGCGGGACAGCCTACGAGCAGTACTTC.

The chain employs TRBV5-4 and TRBJ2-3; weak D call: TRBD1 (6 bases). The germline V gene has CDR1 SGHNT and CDR2 YYREEE (reference sequence). V lost 4 bases and J 1 base, leaving 10 bases between the germline ends. The CDR3 totals 14 residues. The CDR3 spells CASSPDSGTDTQYF. The CDR3 bases are TGTGCCAGCAGCCCGGACAGTGGCACAGATACGCAGTATTTT. Based on the CDR3 plus reference TRBV5-4 and TRBJ2-3, the full variable domain is ETGVTQSPTHLIKTRGQQVTLRCSSQSGHNTVSWYQQALGQGPQFIFQYYREEENGRGNFPPRFSGLQFPNYSSELNVNALELDDSALYLCASSPDSGTDTQYFGPGTRLTVL.

This clone was observed a handful of times. Other DNA sequences within the sample encode an identical CDR3. V gene TRBV5-1 combines with J gene TRBJ1-1; D not certain. The V gene lost 3 bases and the J gene lost 0 bases, with 9 bases spanning the gap. Germline values: CDR1 SGHRS, CDR2 YFSETQ. There are 14 residues in the CDR3. The CDR3 loop is CASSSIGMNTEAFF. For the CDR3, the DNA is TGCGCCAGCAGCTCCATAGGGATGAACACTGAAGCTTTCTTT.

In its sample, this clone was seen a few times. V is TRBV10-3 and J is TRBJ2-7; perhaps TRBD2 as D (5 bases). The CDR3 contains 15 residues. Germline V gene data show CDR1 as ENHRY and CDR2 as SYGVKD. Trimming pared 0 bases from V and 6 bases from J, leaving 15 bases between. Here the CDR3 reads CAISESGVQEVEQYF. The CDR3 DNA sequence: TGTGCCATCAGTGAGTCCGGGGTGCAGGAGGTCGAGCAGTACTTC.

CDR3 residues: CASSAGRKNTEAFF. CDR3 nucleotides: TGTGCCAGCAGCGCGGGACGTAAGAACACTGAAGCTTTCTTT. This chain connects TRBV11-3 to TRBJ1-1; D might be TRBD1 (5 bases). V dropped 5 bases and J dropped 1 base, with 11 bases sitting between them. Germline V gene lookup returns CDR1 SGHNT and CDR2 YENEEA. CDR3 size: 14 residues. Together with reference TRBV11-3 and TRBJ1-1, the CDR3 gives the full variable domain: EAGVVQSPRYKIIEKKQPVAFWCNPISGHNTLYWYLQNLGQGPELLIRYENEEAVDDSQLPKDRFSAERLKGVDSTLKIQPAELGDSAVYLCASSAGRKNTEAFFGQGTRLTVV.

The chain recombines TRBV11-2 with TRBJ2-5, with TRBD2 identical over 12 bases. This CDR3 is 16 amino acids long. Germline V gene sequence: CDR1 SGHAT, CDR2 FQNNGV. The V gene end was trimmed by 1 base and the J gene end by 2 bases; junction bases not matched to a gene: 2. The CDR3 sequence is CASSLVLAGGQETQYF. Written as DNA, the CDR3 is TGTGCCAGCAGCTTAGTACTAGCGGGAGGACAAGAGACCCAGTACTTC. Full variable domain (rest looked up from reference TRBV11-2 and TRBJ2-5): EAGVAQSPRYKIIEKRQSVAFWCNPISGHATLYWYQQILGQGPKLLIQFQNNGVVDDSQLPKDRFSAERLKGVDSTLKIQPAKLEDSAVYLCASSLVLAGGQETQYFGPGTRLLVL.

Regarding this clone: Mismatch with germline at one junction end may stem from a read error. The chain is built from TRBV5-1 and TRBJ2-1; D perhaps matches TRBD1 (7 bases). Germline CDR1 reads SGHRS; CDR2 reads YFSETQ. This CDR3 is built from 15 residues. This CDR3 reads CASSFGQGGPLPGLF. The CDR3 nucleotides are TGCGCCAGCAGCTTTGGTCAGGGGGGTCCCTTGCCGGGGCTCTTC.

The rearrangement uses TRBV19 and TRBJ2-1, with 8 bases matching TRBD2. CDR1 is LNHDA, CDR2 SQIVND, per germline (reference sequence). The CDR3 is made up of 14 amino acids. The junction had 4 bases not matched to a gene; V was cut back by 2 bases and J by 7 bases. The CDR3 spells CASSIRGTSNEQFF. The CDR3 DNA follows: TGTGCCAGTAGTATACGAGGGACTAGTAATGAGCAGTTCTTC.

The chain carries TRBV18 and TRBJ1-5; D gene unclear. V lost 1 base to trimming and J lost 7 bases, with 11 bases between them. Germline CDR1 reads KGHSH; CDR2 reads LQKENI. This CDR3 is built from 14 residues. The CDR3 spells CASSPQRVEQPQHF. The CDR3 DNA follows: TGTGCCAGCTCACCACAGCGGGTTGAGCAGCCCCAGCATTTT.

CDR3 DNA sequence: TGTGCCAGCACCTATAGTGGGAGGGTCTACAATGAGCAGTTCTTC. Protein sequence: CASTYSGRVYNEQFF. The rearrangement joins TRBV7-9 to TRBJ2-1; 7 nucleotides align to TRBD2. There are 15 residues in the CDR3. V was pared by 7 bases and J by 3 bases, with 9 bases of the junction left unmatched. The germline V gene has CDR1 SEHNR and CDR2 FQNEAQ (reference sequence).

This clone has only a few counts. V is TRBV7-3 and J is TRBJ1-1; D is ambiguous. The length of the CDR3 is 14 residues. Germline loops: CDR1 SGHTA, CDR2 FQGTGA. The V end lost 1 base, the J end lost 1 base, and 7 bases lay between the germline ends. The CDR3 DNA is TGTGCCAGCAGCTTAAGTGCACGGAACACTGAAGCTTTCTTT. It codes for CASSLSARNTEAFF. Full variable domain (outside the CDR3, taken from reference TRBV7-3 and TRBJ1-1): GAGVSQTPSNKVTEKGKYVELRCDPISGHTALYWYRQSLGQGPEFLIYFQGTGAADDSGLPNDRFFAVRPEGSVSTLKIQRTERGDSAVYLCASSLSARNTEAFFGQGTRLTVV.

This chain links TRBV28 with TRBJ2-2, with TRBD2 as a possible D gene (6 bases). CDR1 and CDR2 (germline): MDHEN, SYDVKM. There are 14 residues in the CDR3. This CDR3 is CAWAGGGNTGELFF. In DNA, the CDR3 is TGTGCGTGGGCCGGGGGTGGTAACACCGGGGAGCTGTTTTTT.

The chain employs TRBV9 and TRBJ2-7, with TRBD2 identical over 7 bases. Germline CDR1 reads SGDLS; CDR2 reads YYNGEE. V trimming: 0 bases; J trimming: 5 bases; junction bases outside the gene matches: 2. CDR3 length: 13 amino acids. Here the CDR3 DNA reads TGTGCCAGCAGCGTAGGACTAGCCCACGAGCAGTACTTC. Translation gives CASSVGLAHEQYF. The entire variable domain, with the rest obtained from reference TRBV9 and TRBJ2-7, is as follows: DSGVTQTPKHLITATGQRVTLRCSPRSGDLSVYWYQQSLDQGLQFLIQYYNGEERAKGNILERFSAQQFPDLHSELNLSSLELGDSALYFCASSVGLAHEQYFGPGTRLTVT.